This T cell receptor beta chain was identified during a study of T cell responses to AZD1222 COVID-19 vaccine. Notes on the study in general: Among those given AZD1222, only 6 or 7 were seropositive at baseline.

CDR3 length equals 15 residues. Germline CDR1 and CDR2: SEHNR and FQNEAQ (reference sequence). Between the trimmed V and J ends, which lost 5 bases and 4 bases, there was a span of 17 bases. Libraries were prepared by immunoSEQ multiplex PCR; TCRdb keeps only in-frame clonotypes and omits some of them. The data show about 160,000 clones, around 89% seen once. Details on this clone: Its matching antigen is unknown.

The gene calls are TRBV7-9 and TRBJ1-2; the D gene is possibly TRBD1 (5 bases). The receptor's source is an adult who received the AZD1222 COVID-19 vaccine. This specimen consisted of peripheral blood, obtained 28 days after the second AZD1222 dose. The CDR3 here is CASSPTGLDFYGYTF. In DNA, the CDR3 is TGTGCCAGCAGCCCCACGGGACTGGACTTCTATGGCTACACCTTC.